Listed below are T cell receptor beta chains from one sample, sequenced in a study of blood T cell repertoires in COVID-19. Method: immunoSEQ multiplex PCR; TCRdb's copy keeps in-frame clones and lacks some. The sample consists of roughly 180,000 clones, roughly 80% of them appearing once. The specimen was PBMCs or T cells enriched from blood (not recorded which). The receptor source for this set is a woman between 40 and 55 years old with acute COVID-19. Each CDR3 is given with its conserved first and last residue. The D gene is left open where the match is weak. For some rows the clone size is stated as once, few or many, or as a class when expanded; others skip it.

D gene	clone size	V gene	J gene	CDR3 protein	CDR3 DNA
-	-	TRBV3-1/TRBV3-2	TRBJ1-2	CASSQSGQRANYGYTF	TGTGCCAGCAGCCAATCAGGACAGCGAGCTAACTATGGCTACACCTTC
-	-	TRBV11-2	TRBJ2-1	CASSSNDEQFF	TGTGCCAGCAGCTCCAATGATGAGCAGTTCTTC
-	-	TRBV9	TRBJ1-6	CASSVEGGNSPLHF	TGTGCCAGCAGCGTAGAAGGCGGGAATTCACCCCTCCACTTT
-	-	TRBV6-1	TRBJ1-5	CASSDSGRKSNQPQHF	TGTGCCAGCAGTGATTCAGGCCGAAAAAGCAATCAGCCCCAGCATTTT
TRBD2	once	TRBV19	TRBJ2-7	CASSINMGRAYEQYF	TGTGCCAGTAGTATAAACATGGGGAGGGCCTACGAGCAGTACTTC
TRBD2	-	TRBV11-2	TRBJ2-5	CASSLGVLAGQQETQYF	TGTGCCAGCAGCTTGGGGGTACTAGCGGGGCAACAAGAGACCCAGTACTTC
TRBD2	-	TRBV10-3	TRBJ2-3	CAINRGTSGTSTDTQYF	TGTGCCATTAATCGGGGGACTAGCGGAACTAGCACAGATACGCAGTATTTT
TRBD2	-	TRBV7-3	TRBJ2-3	CASSLASGSTDTQYF	TGTGCCAGCAGCTTAGCTAGCGGGAGCACAGATACGCAGTATTTT
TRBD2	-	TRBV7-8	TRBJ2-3	CASSLDTSGGQYF	TGTGCCAGCAGCTTAGATACTAGCGGGGGGCAGTATTTT
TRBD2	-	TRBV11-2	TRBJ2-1	CASSLRAGGNEQFF	TGTGCCAGCAGCTTACGAGCGGGAGGCAATGAGCAGTTCTTC
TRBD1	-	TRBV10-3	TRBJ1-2	CAIQGEGSDGYTF	TGTGCCATACAGGGGGAAGGGAGTGATGGCTACACCTTC
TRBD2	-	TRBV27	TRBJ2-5	CAIQGTSGRMEIETQYF	TGTGCCATCCAAGGAACTAGCGGGAGGATGGAGATCGAGACCCAGTACTTC
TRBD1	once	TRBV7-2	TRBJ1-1	CASSLNRGNTEAFF	TGTGCCAGCAGCTTAAACAGGGGGAACACTGAAGCTTTCTTT
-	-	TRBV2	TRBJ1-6	CASSVRSAGESPLHF	TGTGCCAGCAGTGTTAGATCGGCAGGGGAATCACCCCTCCACTTT
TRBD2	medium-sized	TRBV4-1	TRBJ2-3	CASSQEFESGSLTDTQYF	TGCGCCAGCAGCCAAGAATTCGAAAGCGGGAGCTTGACAGATACGCAGTATTTT
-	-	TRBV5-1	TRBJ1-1	CASALGTSRGDEAFF	TGCGCCAGCGCCCTGGGGACCTCCCGGGGGGATGAAGCTTTCTTT
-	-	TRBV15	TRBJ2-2	CATSRRYEANTGELFF	TGTGCCACCAGCAGACGGTACGAGGCGAACACCGGGGAGCTGTTTTTT
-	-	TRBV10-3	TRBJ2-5	CAITPAAEETQYF	TGTGCCATCACCCCCGCCGCGGAAGAGACCCAGTACTTC
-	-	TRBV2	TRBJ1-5	CASRGSRNQPQHF	TGTGCCAGCAGGGGGAGCAGGAATCAGCCCCAGCATTTT
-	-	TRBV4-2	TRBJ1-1	CASSQVPGRSQGTEAFF	TGTGCCAGCAGCCAAGTTCCGGGTCGGAGCCAGGGCACTGAAGCTTTCTTT
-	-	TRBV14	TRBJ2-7	CASSPRLANTYEQYF	TGTGCCAGCAGCCCAAGGCTAGCGAATACCTACGAGCAGTACTTC
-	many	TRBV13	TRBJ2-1	CASSLEDKSNEQFF	TGTGCCAGCAGCTTAGAGGACAAGAGTAATGAGCAGTTCTTC
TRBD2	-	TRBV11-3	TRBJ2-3	CASSTPGLAGDTQYF	TGTGCCAGCAGCACCCCGGGACTAGCGGGGGATACGCAGTATTTT
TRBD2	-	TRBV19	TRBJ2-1	CASSMELAGRNEQFF	TGTGCCAGTAGTATGGAACTAGCGGGGCGCAATGAGCAGTTCTTC
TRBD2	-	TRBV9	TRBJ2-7	CASSVTPGLAYEQYF	TGTGCCAGCAGCGTGACTCCGGGACTAGCCTACGAGCAGTACTTC
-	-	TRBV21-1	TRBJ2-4	CASSQTGQVLAKNIQYF	TGTGCCAGCAGCCAGACGGGACAAGTACTAGCCAAAAACATTCAGTACTTC
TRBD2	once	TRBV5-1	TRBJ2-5	CASSWGGIGQTQYF	TGCGCCAGCAGCTGGGGGGGGATCGGACAGACCCAGTACTTC
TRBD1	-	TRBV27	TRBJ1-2	CASSPGGQGYYGYTF	TGTGCCAGCAGCCCCGGGGGACAGGGGTACTATGGCTACACCTTC
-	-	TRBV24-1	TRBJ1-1	CASQGELGTEAFF	TGTGCCTCACAGGGAGAGTTGGGCACTGAAGCTTTCTTT
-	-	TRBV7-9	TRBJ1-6	CASSLDSPNSPLHF	TGTGCCAGCAGCTTGGACAGCCCGAATTCACCCCTCCACTTT
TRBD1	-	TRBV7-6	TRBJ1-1	CASSLTTGANTEAFF	TGTGCCAGCAGCCTAACGACAGGGGCCAACACTGAAGCTTTCTTT
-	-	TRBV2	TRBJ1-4	CASSVGERTGRRKLFF	TGTGCCAGCAGTGTGGGCGAAAGGACCGGGAGGCGGAAACTGTTTTTT
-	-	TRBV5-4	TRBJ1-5	CASSYRDSNQPQHF	TGTGCCAGCAGCTACAGGGATAGCAATCAGCCCCAGCATTTT
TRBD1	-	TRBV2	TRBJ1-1	CASRRDRGTEAFF	TGTGCCAGCAGGAGGGACAGGGGAACTGAAGCTTTCTTT
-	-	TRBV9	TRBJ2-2	CASSISNTGELFF	TGTGCCAGCAGCATAAGCAACACCGGGGAGCTGTTTTTT
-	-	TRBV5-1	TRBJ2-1	CASKSGTSYNEQFF	TGCGCCAGCAAATCGGGAACCTCCTACAATGAGCAGTTCTTC
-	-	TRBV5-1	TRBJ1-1	CASSLVQGDTEAFF	TGCGCCAGCAGCTTGGTTCAGGGTGACACTGAAGCTTTCTTT
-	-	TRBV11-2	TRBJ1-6	CASSQILGADNSPLHF	TGTGCCAGCAGCCAAATATTGGGGGCAGATAATTCACCCCTCCACTTT
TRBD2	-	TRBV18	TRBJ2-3	CASSPGLAGATDTQYF	TGTGCCAGCTCACCAGGCCTAGCGGGAGCGACAGATACGCAGTATTTT
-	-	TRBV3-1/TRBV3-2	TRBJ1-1	CASSLGQRYTEAFF	TGTGCCAGCAGCCTCGGACAGCGTTACACTGAAGCTTTCTTT
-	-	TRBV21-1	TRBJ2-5	CASSTSSGGQETQYF	TGTGCCAGCAGCACCTCGTCGGGAGGGCAAGAGACCCAGTACTTC
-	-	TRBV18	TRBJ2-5	CASSPPGAGVFQYF	TGTGCCAGCTCACCACCGGGGGCCGGGGTCTTCCAGTACTTC